The 25 T cell receptor beta chains listed next were all sequenced from one sample in a study of shared clonotypes between healthy human individuals. Only in-frame clones appear in the TCRdb table, and some are missing; sequencing was by immunoSEQ multiplex PCR. The sample comprises roughly 510,000 clones, about 80% of which are singletons, and roughly an eighth rests with the top ten. Material: PBMCs. These receptors were taken from a middle-aged woman in good health. Some clones in this sample may be carry-over from other donors' samples.

There are a few counts of this clone. Written as DNA, the CDR3 is TGTGCCAGCAGCTTACAGTCAGGGACTATCCTCACCGGGGAGCTGTTTTTT. Translating gives CASSLQSGTILTGELFF. The V call is TRBV7-2, the J call TRBJ2-2; 7 positions match TRBD2. Germline assignment: CDR1 SGHTA and CDR2 FQGNSA. The CDR3 length is 17 residues. With V trimmed by 2 bases and J by 4 bases, 10 bases remained unmatched. Together with reference TRBV7-2 and TRBJ2-2, the CDR3 gives the full variable domain: GAGVSQSPSNKVTEKGKDVELRCDPISGHTALYWYRQSLGQGLEFLIYFQGNSAPDKSGLPSDRFSAERTGGSVSTLTIQRTQQEDSAVYLCASSLQSGTILTGELFFGEGSRLTVL.

Details on this clone: A much more abundant neighbour one base away suggests this may be a read error. This chain uses TRBV7-8 with TRBJ2-3; D gene unclear. The CDR3 sequence is 13 residues long. Germline CDR1 reads SGHVS; CDR2 reads FQNEAQ. Trimming pared 1 base from V and 4 bases from J, leaving 6 bases between. The CDR3 sequence is CASSLVGPDTQYF. CDR3 nucleotide sequence: TGTGCCAGCAGCTTAGTGGGCCCAGATACGCAGTATTTT.

The CDR3 region has the DNA TGTGCCAGCAGCCAAGATCTTGGGCAGGGTATTGAAGCTTTCTTT. Translated, it gives CASSQDLGQGIEAFF. The J gene is TRBJ1-1, the V gene TRBV14; a weak D match, TRBD1 (5 bases). V gave up 0 bases and J gave up 7 bases, with 15 bases separating them. The germline gives CDR1 SGHDN, CDR2 FVKESK. CDR3 length: 15 residues.

The genes are TRBV28 and TRBJ2-1, with 12 bases lining up with TRBD2. The CDR3 totals 15 residues. Unmatched junction bases numbered 2, after V lost 5 bases and J lost 3 bases. The V gene's germline CDR1 is MDHEN and CDR2 SYDVKM. CDR3 loop: CASSRTSGIYNEQFF. The CDR3, as DNA: TGTGCCAGCAGTCGGACTAGCGGGATCTACAATGAGCAGTTCTTC.

The V gene is TRBV29-1, the J gene TRBJ2-1; no firm D call. Germline V gene sequence: CDR1 SQVTM, CDR2 ANQGSEA. V was clipped by 3 bases and J by 0 bases, with 6 bases between them. This CDR3 has 13 amino acids. In DNA form, the CDR3 reads TGCAGCGTTGACGCCTCCTCCTACAATGAGCAGTTCTTC. Protein sequence: CSVDASSYNEQFF.

The chain is built from TRBV21-1 and TRBJ2-3; TRBD2 is taken as the D call from the table, unchecked against the DNA. TRBV21-1 is assigned pseudogene status. The CDR3 spans 20 residues. CDR3 in amino acids: CASSKGRVQREGRSTDTQYF. The CDR3 coding sequence is TGTGCCAGCAGCAAAGGTCGGGTCCAGCGGGAGGGCCGGAGCACAGATACGCAGTATTTT.

The chain joins TRBV6-5 to TRBJ1-1, with D possibly matching TRBD1 (6 bases). The V end lost 0 bases, the J end lost 0 bases, and 11 bases lay between the germline ends. The CDR3 has 16 amino acids. Germline-derived CDR1 and CDR2 are MNHEY and SVGAGI. The CDR3 spells CASSYSPQGMNTEAFF. In nucleotides, the CDR3 is TGTGCCAGCAGTTACTCGCCCCAGGGGATGAACACTGAAGCTTTCTTT.

The rearrangement uses TRBV25-1 and TRBJ1-4, with 8 bases matching TRBD1. Unmatched junction bases numbered 2, after V lost 8 bases and J lost 0 bases. This CDR3 is built from 14 residues. Germline loops: CDR1 MGHDK, CDR2 SYGVNS. The CDR3 DNA sequence: TGTGCCAGCGGACAGGGAACAACTAATGAAAAACTGTTTTTT. As protein: CASGQGTTNEKLFF. The variable domain in full, with the rest retrieved from reference TRBV25-1 and TRBJ1-4, is EADIYQTPRYLVIGTGKKITLECSQTMGHDKMYWYQQDPGMELHLIHYSYGVNSTEKGDLSSESTVSRIRTEHFPLTLESARPSHTSQYLCASGQGTTNEKLFFGSGTQLSVL.

The CDR3 reads CASSLETGIGTEAFF. The CDR3 nucleotides are TGTGCCAGCAGCTTAGAAACAGGGATCGGGACTGAAGCTTTCTTT. The V and J genes are TRBV7-3 and TRBJ1-1; maybe TRBD1 (6 bases). From germline, CDR1 is SGHTA and CDR2 FQGTGA. V was trimmed by 2 bases and J by 5 bases, leaving 15 bases between them. This CDR3 has 15 residues.

The chain links TRBV10-3 to TRBJ1-5; D unclear. The CDR3 extends over 13 amino acids. Germline CDR1 reads ENHRY; CDR2 reads SYGVKD. Trimming pared 8 bases from V and 0 bases from J, leaving 8 bases between. This CDR3 reads CAIGSYSNQPQHF. The CDR3 bases are TGTGCCATCGGCAGCTATAGCAATCAGCCCCAGCATTTT.

This clone was recorded a few times. Other nucleotide sequences in the sample specify the same CDR3. The rearrangement uses TRBV5-1 and TRBJ2-1; D gene ambiguous. The CDR3 totals 14 residues. V lost 1 base to trimming and J lost 0 bases, with 5 bases between them. Per germline, CDR1 SGHRS and CDR2 YFSETQ. This CDR3 reads CASSLSSSYNEQFF. The CDR3 DNA reads as TGCGCCAGCAGCTTGTCTAGCTCCTACAATGAGCAGTTCTTC.

This clone was seen at least ten times. V usage is TRBV5-5 and J usage is TRBJ1-4; D is undetermined. With 1 base removed from V and 6 bases from J, the gap between germline ends came to 4 bases. The germline gives CDR1 SGHKS, CDR2 YYEKEE (reference sequence). The CDR3 contains 12 residues. The CDR3 sequence is CASSLQDEKLFF. The CDR3 DNA is TGTGCCAGCAGCTTGCAGGATGAAAAACTGTTTTTT.

The chain joins TRBV27 to TRBJ2-2; 9 nucleotides agree with TRBD1. Germline values: CDR1 MNHEY, CDR2 SMNVEV (reference sequence). The CDR3 is 15 residues long. The junction had 7 bases not matched to a gene; V was cut back by 5 bases and J by 6 bases. The CDR3 region has the DNA TGTGCCAGCAGTCCAGGACAGGGGTTTGCCGGGGAGCTGTTTTTT. This encodes CASSPGQGFAGELFF.

This clone was picked up many times. CDR3 nucleotide sequence: TGTGCCAGCCGACCGGGGGGGAACACTGAAGCTTTCTTT. Translation gives CASRPGGNTEAFF. The chain has TRBV19 and TRBJ1-1, with D maybe TRBD1 (5 bases). Germline lookup yields CDR1 LNHDA and CDR2 SQIVND (reference sequence). The germline V and J ends were trimmed by 9 bases and 1 base, with 12 bases remaining between them. This CDR3 is built from 13 residues. The full variable domain, completed using reference TRBV19 and TRBJ1-1, is DGGITQSPKYLFRKEGQNVTLSCEQNLNHDAMYWYRQDPGQGLRLIYYSQIVNDFQKGDIAEGYSVSREKKESFPLTVTSAQKNPTAFYLCASRPGGNTEAFFGQGTRLTVV.

This clone was recorded once. The rearrangement uses TRBV28 and TRBJ2-5, with 9 bases matching TRBD2. With 5 bases clipped from V and 7 bases from J, the junction kept 11 bases outside the gene matches. The V gene's germline CDR1 is MDHEN and CDR2 SYDVKM. This CDR3 comprises 15 residues. In DNA, the CDR3 is TGTGCCAGCAGTCCCGTTTATGGTAGCGGGAGGACCCAGTACTTC. Translated, it gives CASSPVYGSGRTQYF.

V usage is TRBV2 and J usage is TRBJ2-1; the D gene is possibly TRBD1 (5 bases). The CDR3 covers 13 residues. V lost 7 bases to trimming and J lost 6 bases, with 13 bases between them. Germline V gene data show CDR1 as SNHLY and CDR2 as FYNNEI. The CDR3 region has the DNA TGTGCCAGCACGGCAGGGCGGTTCAATGAGCAGTTCTTC. Its protein is CASTAGRFNEQFF.

This clone was recorded a few times. The chain links TRBV30 to TRBJ2-5; D unresolved. This CDR3 is 12 amino acids long. Germline CDR1 is GTSNPN and CDR2 is SVGIG (reference sequence). Trimming shortened V by 1 base and J by 7 bases, and 10 bases separated the two germline ends. The CDR3 here is CAWSEVLGTQYF. The DNA of the CDR3 is TGTGCCTGGAGTGAGGTTTTAGGGACCCAGTACTTC. Looking up the rest from reference TRBV30 and TRBJ2-5 gives the full variable domain: SQTIHQWPATLVQPVGSPLSLECTVEGTSNPNLYWYRQAAGRGLQLLFYSVGIGQISSEVPQNLSASRPQDRQFILSSKKLLLSDSGFYLCAWSEVLGTQYFGPGTRLLVL.

This clone was counted only a few times. A much larger clone is a single base away; this may be a read error. The same CDR3 also results from other DNA sequences found in this sample. V is TRBV9 and J is TRBJ1-1; 8 bases are a match to TRBD1. CDR3 length equals 13 residues. CDR1 is SGDLS, CDR2 YYNGEE, per germline. The J segment lost 4 bases and the V segment lost 1 base, leaving 0 bases of the junction unmatched. The CDR3 nucleotides read TGTGCCAGCAGCGTAACAGGGGGCACTGAAGCTTTCTTT. Translation gives CASSVTGGTEAFF.

CDR3 coding DNA: TGTGCCAGCATCCGGGACAGGGCCTACAATGAGCAGTTCTTC. Amino acid sequence: CASIRDRAYNEQFF. This chain links TRBV28 with TRBJ2-1, with TRBD1 matching 9 bases. The CDR3 loop spans 14 amino acids. Germline lookup yields CDR1 MDHEN and CDR2 SYDVKM. With V trimmed by 7 bases and J by 2 bases, 3 bases remained unmatched.

A remark on this clone: Being one base from a much bigger clone, this may be a read error. The chain has TRBV15 and TRBJ2-1; 9 bases line up with TRBD1. Germline trimming cut 7 bases from V and 6 bases from J; bases unmatched to any gene: 10. The germline V gene has CDR1 LNHNV and CDR2 YYDKDF (reference sequence). The length of the CDR3 is 15 residues. CDR3 in amino acids: CATNPQTGGSNEQFF. In nucleotides, the CDR3 is TGTGCCACCAACCCCCAGACAGGGGGGAGCAATGAGCAGTTCTTC.

The gene calls are TRBV6-5 and TRBJ2-7, with 12 bases matching TRBD1. Germline V gene data show CDR1 as MNHEY and CDR2 as SVGAGI. V was clipped by 4 bases and J by 5 bases; unmatched bases: 6. The length of the CDR3 is 15 residues. CDR3 sequence (DNA): TGTGCCAGCAGTTGGTCCGGGACAGGGGGCGACGAGCAGTACTTC. This encodes CASSWSGTGGDEQYF.

This clone was picked up a small number of times. V usage is TRBV28 and J usage is TRBJ2-5; TRBD2 aligns across 11 bases. Germline CDR1 reads MDHEN; CDR2 reads SYDVKM. CDR3 length: 15 residues. V lost 4 bases to trimming and J lost 5 bases; unmatched junction nucleotides: 6. CDR3 DNA: TGTGCCAGCAGTTCACCGGGACTAGCGGACGAGACCCAGTACTTC. This sequence encodes CASSSPGLADETQYF.

This chain links TRBV2 with TRBJ1-4; D is ambiguous. CDR3 length: 14 amino acids. V was shortened by 6 bases and J by 3 bases, with 11 bases between the two germline ends. The V gene's germline CDR1 is SNHLY and CDR2 FYNNEI. CDR3 sequence: CASSGAAANEKLFF. In DNA form, the CDR3 reads TGTGCCAGCAGCGGAGCCGCGGCTAATGAAAAACTGTTTTTT.

This clone was detected ten times or more. This chain uses TRBV30 with TRBJ1-1, with 7 bases lining up with TRBD1. With 4 bases clipped from V and 11 bases from J, the junction kept 13 bases outside the gene matches. From germline, CDR1 is GTSNPN and CDR2 SVGIG (reference sequence). The CDR3 is 13 amino acids. CDR3 in amino acids: CAWTFRGTRRAFF. The CDR3 DNA follows: TGTGCCTGGACCTTCAGGGGGACGAGACGTGCTTTCTTT.

V and J are TRBV6-6 and TRBJ1-1; D perhaps matches TRBD1 (6 bases). This CDR3 comprises 15 residues. Per germline, CDR1 MNHNY and CDR2 SVGAGI (reference sequence). V lost 2 bases and J lost 4, with 14 bases in between. This CDR3 is CASSYPLRGGTEAFF. CDR3 DNA: TGTGCCAGCAGTTACCCGTTGAGGGGGGGCACTGAAGCTTTCTTT.